This entry concerns a single T cell receptor (beta chain). The data stem from a study of blood T cell repertoires in COVID-19. Study-level background: There were acute and convalescent COVID-19 samples, and they came from the United States, Italy and Spain. The analysed material was cDNA or gDNA that came from T cells, B-cell-depleted T cells, or PBMCs.

In terms of age and location, participants ranged from about 18 to 100 years and lived in roughly 22 US areas. Cohort allocation depended upon clinical history that participants reported. Germline CDR1 GTSNPN, CDR2 SVGIG (reference sequence). Trimming pared 0 bases from V and 3 bases from J, leaving 12 bases between. The length of the CDR3 is 15 residues. Some clones are missing from TCRdb's copy, which holds only in-frame ones; the method was immunoSEQ multiplex PCR. Seen here are fewer than 200,000 clones, roughly 80% observed once, and the top ten hold about 6%. The chain links TRBV30 to TRBJ1-3; D is ambiguous. The receptor was derived from a middle-aged woman with acute COVID-19. The sample taken for sequencing was PBMCs or T cells enriched from blood (not recorded which). CDR3 residues: CAWSVRGAIGNTIYF. The CDR3 coding sequence is TGTGCCTGGAGTGTCCGGGGAGCAATTGGAAACACCATATATTTT.